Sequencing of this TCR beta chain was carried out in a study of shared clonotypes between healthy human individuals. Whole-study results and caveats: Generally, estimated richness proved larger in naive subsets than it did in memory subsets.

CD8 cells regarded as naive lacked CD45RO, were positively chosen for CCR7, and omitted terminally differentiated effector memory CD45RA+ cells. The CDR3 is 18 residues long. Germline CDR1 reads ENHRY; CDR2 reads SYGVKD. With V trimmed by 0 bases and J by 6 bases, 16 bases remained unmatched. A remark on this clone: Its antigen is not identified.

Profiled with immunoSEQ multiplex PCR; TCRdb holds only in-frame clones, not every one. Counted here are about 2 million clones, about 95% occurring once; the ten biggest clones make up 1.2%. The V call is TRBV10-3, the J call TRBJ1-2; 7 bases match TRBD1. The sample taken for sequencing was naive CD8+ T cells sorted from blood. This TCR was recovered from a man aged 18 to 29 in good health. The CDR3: CAISESLSTAQGGDGYTF. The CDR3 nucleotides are TGTGCCATCAGTGAGTCCCTATCAACTGCCCAGGGGGGAGATGGCTACACCTTC.